Described below is a single T cell receptor (beta chain) sequence and its context. As yet, its antigen is unknown. This sample is drawn from a study of T cell repertoires in cytomegalovirus infection. Study context: In public TCR beta signatures, there were indications of both CMV infection and matching HLA type. Regarding the study as a whole: People with CMV and the relevant HLA were identified by cumulative public TCR beta family frequency. HLA-C-restricted CMV clonotypes gave the most frequent clonotype in two of eight donors.

The CDR3 consists of 17 residues. The germline V gene has CDR1 SGHAT and CDR2 FQDESV (reference sequence). J gave up 1 base and V 4 bases, and 5 bases lay outside the gene matches. TCRdb itself ran the reads through MiXCR, one entry per CDR3 protein. The sample shows 150,000 to 200,000 distinct CDR3 sequences, 28% of them seen only once. The sample comprised PBMCs. This clonotype was obtained from a human donor in good health (CMV status not recorded). Some clones in this sample may be carry-over from other donors' samples. This chain connects TRBV11-1 to TRBJ2-1, with 12 bases identical to TRBD2. The CDR3: CASSYNGLAGSYNEQFF. Here the CDR3 DNA reads TGTGCCAGCAGCTACAATGGACTAGCGGGGTCCTACAATGAGCAGTTCTTC.